This T cell receptor beta chain originates from a study of T cells in Graves' hyperthyroidism and ophthalmopathy. Study-level results: Ophthalmopathy was told apart from stable hyperthyroidism by a 13 V-J model. In the blood, most expanded thyroid clonotypes above 0.001 appeared as well.

From germline, CDR1 is LGHDT and CDR2 YNNKEL (reference sequence). Trimming cost V 1 base and J 3 bases; bases outside gene matches: 6. The CDR3 consists of 15 residues. As concerns this clonotype: Antigen: not known.

There were TCR beta CDR3 regions amplified from RNA transcripts. Researchers ran a first-round RT-PCR on the TCR CDR3 using the HTBI primer set. TCRdb reprocessed the multiplex PCR reads via MiXCR and lists one record per CDR3 protein. The table records 610,000 or so distinct CDR3 sequences, 46% of them present only once. The chain combines TRBV3-1 with TRBJ2-7; 7 positions match TRBD1. This receptor was taken from a woman aged 18-30 years with Graves' hyperthyroidism. Specimen: peripheral blood or thyroid tissue (not recorded which). In DNA, the CDR3 is TGTGCCAGCAGCCAAGGGGGACAGACAGGCTACGAGCAGTACTTC. Amino acids: CASSQGGQTGYEQYF.